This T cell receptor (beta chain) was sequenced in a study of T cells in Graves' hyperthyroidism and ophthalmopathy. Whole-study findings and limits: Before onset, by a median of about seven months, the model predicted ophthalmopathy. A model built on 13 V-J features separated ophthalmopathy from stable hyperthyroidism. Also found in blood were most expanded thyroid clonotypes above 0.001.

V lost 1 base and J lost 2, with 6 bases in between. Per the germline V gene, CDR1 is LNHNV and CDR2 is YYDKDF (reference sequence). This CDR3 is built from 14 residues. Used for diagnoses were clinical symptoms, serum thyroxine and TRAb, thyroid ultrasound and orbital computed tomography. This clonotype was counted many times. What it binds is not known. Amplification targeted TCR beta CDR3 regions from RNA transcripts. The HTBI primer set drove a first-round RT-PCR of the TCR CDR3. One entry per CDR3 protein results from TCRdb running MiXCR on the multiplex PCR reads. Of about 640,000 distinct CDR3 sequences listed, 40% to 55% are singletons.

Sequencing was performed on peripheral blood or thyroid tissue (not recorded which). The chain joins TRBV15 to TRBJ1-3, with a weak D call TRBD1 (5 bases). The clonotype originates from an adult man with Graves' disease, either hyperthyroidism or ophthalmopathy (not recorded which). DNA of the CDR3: TGTGCCACCAGCAGAGTACAGGCTGGAAACACCATATATTTT. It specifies CATSRVQAGNTIYF. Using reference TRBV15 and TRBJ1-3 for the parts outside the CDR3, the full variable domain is DAMVIQNPRYQVTQFGKPVTLSCSQTLNHNVMYWYQQKSSQAPKLLFHYYDKDFNNEADTPDNFQSRRPNTSFCFLDIRSPGLGDTAMYLCATSRVQAGNTIYFGEGSWLTVV.